This T cell receptor (beta chain) derives from a study of blood T cell repertoires in COVID-19 (dated by TCRdb to the early 2020s). For context, the study as a whole: The collaborator samples originated in the United States, Italy and Spain and spanned the acute and convalescent phases of COVID-19. The repertoires were made available in a free public database intended to serve as a resource for research on the immune response to SARS-CoV-2. The prospective study material was composed of cDNA or gDNA derived from T cells, B-cell-depleted T cells, or PBMCs. A de-identified subject ID, COVID-19 status, age in years and sex were almost always included in the sample metadata. Where HLA class I and class II types were available, the types were taken from metadata supplied by the sample provider, not from assay-based typing. The dataset comprised deeply sampled blood TCRbeta repertoires from subjects exposed to, actively infected with, or recovered from COVID-19. The samples were drawn from two sources: the first 160 participants of the ongoing ImmuneRACE study, and 1,000 to 1,500 subjects contributed by 6 global collaborators. The research as a whole found: The quantity of clinical and demographic metadata differed by source and by participant and was supplied without curation.

With respect to this clone: The clone's antigen remains unknown. Base qualities are missing; no much larger clone stands one base away.

The collaborating institutions used their own protocols to collect whole blood in K2EDTA tubes. Collaborator samples were shipped for TCRbeta analysis as frozen whole blood, isolated PBMCs, or DNA extracted from either sample type. V is reduced by 5 bases and J by 8 bases, leaving a spacing of 13 bases between them. The CDR3 spans 14 residues, from the cysteine through the phenylalanine. This entry keeps only the CDR3 DNA: 42 bases, framed from base 1. CDR1 and CDR2 (LNHNV, YYDKDF) derive from the germline V gene (reference sequence). TCRbeta CDR3 regions were amplified from genomic DNA by means of the immunoSEQ Assay, a bias-controlled multiplex PCR. In the paper's pipeline: Nucleated cell counts per sample were estimated from amplification of reference gene primers within the assay. To quantify the absolute abundance of each unique TCRbeta CDR3 rearrangement, sequence reads were collapsed and filtered. Productive Simpson clonality was computed per sample as the square root of Simpson's diversity index over productive rearrangements. The table comes from immuneACCESS by way of TCRdb, which keeps in-frame sequences with V and J called. Part of the clones is missing from these tables; in studies checked, under half for an unresolved V gene and the rest for unknown reasons. V and J calls and clone size are those listed in that table; D and trimming were worked out from the DNA. The sample records some 86,000 clones, around 90% of which are singletons. Around 2.5% of the sample is held by the ten biggest clonotypes.

The rearranged segments are TRBV15 and TRBJ1-6; too little of a D gene remains to name it. The sequencing sample was made of peripheral blood. This TCR was sampled from a human donor with active COVID-19. The donor label of this sample is uncertain. CDR3 protein: CATSRGATDSPLHF. The DNA sequence follows: TGTGCCACCAGCCGGGGAGCAACTGATTCACCCCTCCACTTT.